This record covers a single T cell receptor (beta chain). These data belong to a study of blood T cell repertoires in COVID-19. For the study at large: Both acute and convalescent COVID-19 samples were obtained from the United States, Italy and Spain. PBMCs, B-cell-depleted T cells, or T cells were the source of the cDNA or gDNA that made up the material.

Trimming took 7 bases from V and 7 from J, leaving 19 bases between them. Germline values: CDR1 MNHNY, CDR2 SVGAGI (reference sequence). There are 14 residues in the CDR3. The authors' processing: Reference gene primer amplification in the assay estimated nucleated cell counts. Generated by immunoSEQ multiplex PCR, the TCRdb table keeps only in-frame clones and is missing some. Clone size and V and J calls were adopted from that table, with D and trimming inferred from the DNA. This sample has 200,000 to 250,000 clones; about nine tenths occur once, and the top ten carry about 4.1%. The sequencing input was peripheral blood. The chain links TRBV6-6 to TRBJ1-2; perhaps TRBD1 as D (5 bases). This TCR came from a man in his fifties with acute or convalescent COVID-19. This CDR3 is CASTPEGVSGGYTF. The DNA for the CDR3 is TGTGCCAGCACCCCGGAAGGGGTTAGTGGTGGCTACACCTTC.